These 28 T cell receptor beta chains were sequenced from one sample in a study of blood T cell repertoires in COVID-19. Sequencing used immunoSEQ multiplex PCR; TCRdb keeps in-frame clones, though not all of them. The table lists about 160,000 clones, approximately 86% of them singletons, with 5.5% to 7.5% in the top ten. Sequenced sample: peripheral blood. The receptors here all came from a woman aged 40 to 50 with COVID-19, enrolled during active disease.

This clone was seen many times. The genes are TRBV7-6 and TRBJ2-2; TRBD1 agrees at 10 bases. V was clipped by 2 bases and J by 4 bases; unmatched bases: 4. Germline CDR1 is SGHVS and CDR2 is FNYEAQ. The CDR3 is 16 amino acids. This CDR3 reads CASSLTRTGGTGELFF. DNA for the CDR3: TGTGCCAGCAGCTTAACGCGGACAGGGGGCACCGGGGAGCTGTTTTTT.

The chain uses TRBV13 and TRBJ2-1; TRBD2 matches at 10 bases. Germline V lookup: CDR1 PRHDT, CDR2 FYEKMQ (reference sequence). The ends lost 0 bases at V and 9 bases at J; junction bases unmatched: 17. CDR3 size: 19 residues. The CDR3 DNA is TGTGCCAGCAGCTTAGGCTCTGGGCCTCTAGCGGGAGTTTATGGTGAGCAGTTCTTC. This encodes CASSLGSGPLAGVYGEQFF.

The chain has TRBV29-1 and TRBJ2-5; no clear D gene. The V gene lost 4 bases and the J gene lost 2 bases, with 17 bases spanning the gap. The CDR3 consists of 15 residues. CDR1 and CDR2 (germline): SQVTM, ANQGSEA. CDR3 in DNA: TGCAGCGTTGGAACAAACGGGTTCGCACAAGAGACCCAGTACTTC. Translation gives CSVGTNGFAQETQYF.

The chain uses TRBV14 and TRBJ2-3, with a tentative D call TRBD2 (7 bases). The length of the CDR3 is 17 residues. The V and J ends lost 1 base and 6 bases respectively, with 20 bases between them. The germline CDR1 and CDR2 sequences are SGHDN and FVKESK. CDR3 residues: CASSQGRTGGATDTQYF. The CDR3 nucleotides are TGTGCCAGCAGCCAAGGCCGCACGGGGGGCGCCACCGATACGCAGTATTTT.

J is TRBJ1-2 and V is TRBV19; 7 nucleotides match TRBD1. The germline V gene has CDR1 LNHDA and CDR2 SQIVND (reference sequence). The CDR3 runs 14 residues. The V and J ends lost 7 bases and 5 bases, in that order; junction bases with no gene match: 10. The CDR3 spells CASTTDRIDYGYTF. For the CDR3, the DNA is TGTGCCAGTACCACGGACAGGATTGATTATGGCTACACCTTC.

This clone was picked up many times. The chain has TRBV4-2 and TRBJ1-5; the D is unclear. Trimming took off 0 bases at V and 6 bases at J, with 6 bases between the two ends. CDR3 length: 13 residues. The germline V gene has CDR1 LGHNA and CDR2 YNFKEQ. The CDR3 spells CASSQDVAQPQHF. The CDR3 DNA reads as TGTGCCAGCAGCCAAGATGTGGCTCAGCCCCAGCATTTT.

The chain recombines TRBV2 with TRBJ2-1, with TRBD1 matching over 7 bases. This CDR3 has 15 amino acids. The ends lost 1 base at V and 5 bases at J; junction bases unmatched: 5. Germline V gives CDR1 SNHLY, CDR2 FYNNEI. This chain's CDR3 is CASSEGQGYNNEQFF. The CDR3 DNA reads as TGTGCCAGCAGTGAAGGACAGGGATACAACAATGAGCAGTTCTTC.

The V call is TRBV9, the J call TRBJ2-2, with TRBD2 matching over 13 bases. Germline V gene data show CDR1 as SGDLS and CDR2 as YYNGEE. The V segment lost 3 bases and the J segment 2 bases; nucleotides outside the gene matches: 7. This CDR3 is 18 amino acids long. The CDR3 reads CASSGQGLAGFNTGELFF. CDR3 nucleotide sequence: TGTGCCAGCAGCGGCCAGGGACTAGCGGGATTTAACACCGGGGAGCTGTTTTTT.

CDR3 sequence: CASRQTGGYEQYF. The CDR3 bases are TGTGCCAGCAGACAAACAGGGGGCTACGAGCAGTACTTC. The chain is built from TRBV5-8 and TRBJ2-7; 8 positions match TRBD1. Germline V CDR1 and CDR2: SGHTS, YDEGEE. The CDR3 consists of 13 residues. Trimming cost V 5 bases and J 3 bases; bases outside gene matches: 4.

The chain couples TRBV19 to TRBJ1-6, with 7 bases fitting TRBD1. Trimming at V came to 3 bases and at J to 0 bases, leaving 8 bases not matched to a gene. Germline V gives CDR1 LNHDA, CDR2 SQIVND (reference sequence). The length of the CDR3 is 18 residues. The CDR3 loop reads CASSIVRDSLSYNSPLHF. The CDR3 DNA reads as TGTGCCAGTAGTATTGTTCGGGACAGCCTCTCCTATAATTCACCCCTCCACTTT. Drawing the rest from reference TRBV19 and TRBJ1-6, the complete variable domain is DGGITQSPKYLFRKEGQNVTLSCEQNLNHDAMYWYRQDPGQGLRLIYYSQIVNDFQKGDIAEGYSVSREKKESFPLTVTSAQKNPTAFYLCASSIVRDSLSYNSPLHFGNGTRLTVT.

The V and J genes are TRBV7-9 and TRBJ2-6, with D tentatively TRBD2 (7 bases). The CDR3 is 18 amino acids. Germline V gives CDR1 SEHNR, CDR2 FQNEAQ (reference sequence). The germline V and J ends were trimmed by 2 bases and 0 bases, with 14 bases remaining between them. The DNA of the CDR3 is TGTGCCAGCAGCTTACGTGTGGGGGGGGCCTCTGGGGCCAACGTCCTGACTTTC. This sequence encodes CASSLRVGGASGANVLTF.

This chain joins TRBV20-1 and TRBJ1-2; D is ambiguous. Trimming pared 4 bases from V and 2 bases from J, leaving 5 bases between. From germline, CDR1 is DFQATT and CDR2 SNEGSKA (reference sequence). This CDR3 region has 11 residues. CDR3 coding DNA: TGCAGTGCTATACTGAACTATGGCTACACCTTC. Encoded protein: CSAILNYGYTF.

V is TRBV5-1 and J is TRBJ1-1; 8 nucleotides line up with TRBD1. CDR1 and CDR2 (germline): SGHRS, YFSETQ. The CDR3 runs 15 residues. The J segment lost 2 bases and the V segment lost 6 bases, leaving 9 bases of the junction unmatched. CDR3 protein: CASKTGGEVNTEAFF. CDR3 in DNA: TGCGCCAGCAAAACAGGGGGAGAAGTCAACACTGAAGCTTTCTTT.

J is TRBJ2-3 and V is TRBV6-6; TRBD1 agrees at 7 bases. Trimming at V came to 6 bases and at J to 1 base, leaving 7 bases not matched to a gene. The germline CDR1 and CDR2 sequences are MNHNY and SVGAGI (reference sequence). The CDR3 has 15 residues. CDR3: CASRATGSGTDTQYF. The CDR3 nucleotides are TGTGCCAGCAGAGCGACAGGGTCAGGCACAGATACGCAGTATTTT.

This sequence joins TRBV7-8 and TRBJ2-1, with unresolved D. Trimming cost V 1 base and J 0 bases, with 10 bases left between them. The CDR3 covers 16 residues. Germline V gives CDR1 SGHVS, CDR2 FQNEAQ. As DNA, the CDR3 is TGTGCCAGCAGCTTAGAACCGGGTACCTCCTACAATGAGCAGTTCTTC. Translated: CASSLEPGTSYNEQFF. Full variable domain (rest looked up from reference TRBV7-8 and TRBJ2-1): GAGVSQSPRYKVAKRGQDVALRCDPISGHVSLFWYQQALGQGPEFLTYFQNEAQLDKSGLPSDRFFAERPEGSVSTLKIQRTQQEDSAVYLCASSLEPGTSYNEQFFGPGTRLTVL.

The chain recombines TRBV19 with TRBJ2-3, with TRBD1 matching over 10 bases. V dropped 3 bases and J dropped 3; count of bases not matched to a gene: 3. CDR3 length equals 15 residues. Germline V CDR1 and CDR2: LNHDA, SQIVND (reference sequence). CDR3 sequence reads: CASSIGTGETDTQYF. CDR3 DNA sequence: TGTGCCAGTAGTATCGGGACAGGGGAGACAGATACGCAGTATTTT.

The chain uses TRBV3-1 (or the pseudogene TRBV3-2) and TRBJ2-5; perhaps TRBD1 as D (6 bases). The CDR3 runs to 13 residues. CDR1 and CDR2 (germline): LGHDT, YNNKEL (reference sequence). Trimming stripped 4 bases from V and 7 bases from J, with 13 bases between. CDR3 in DNA: TGTGCCAGCAGCCGAGGGGGAGATGGGACCCAGTACTTC. Translation gives CASSRGGDGTQYF.

The chain uses TRBV6-5 and TRBJ1-2; 8 bases match TRBD1. Germline V lookup: CDR1 MNHEY, CDR2 SVGAGI. J was trimmed by 8 bases and V by 5 bases; bases with no gene match: 4. This CDR3 contains 12 residues. The CDR3 sequence is CASSKTGVGYTF. The CDR3 DNA reads TGTGCCAGCAGTAAGACAGGGGTCGGCTACACCTTC.

The V gene is TRBV28, the J gene TRBJ1-3; D unresolved. Germline V gives CDR1 MDHEN, CDR2 SYDVKM. Trimming took 3 bases from V and 0 from J, leaving 6 bases between them. There are 14 residues in the CDR3. The CDR3 loop reads CASSFSLSGNTIYF. CDR3 sequence (DNA): TGTGCCAGCAGTTTCTCTCTCTCTGGAAACACCATATATTTT.

This chain joins TRBV10-3 and TRBJ1-4; D gene ambiguous. The V and J ends lost 2 bases and 5 bases respectively, with 18 bases between them. Germline CDR1 reads ENHRY; CDR2 reads SYGVKD. The CDR3 is 17 residues long. CDR3 in DNA: TGTGCCATCAGTGAGACCGCGGGCGCAGGCTCCAATGAAAAACTGTTTTTT. This encodes CAISETAGAGSNEKLFF.

The CDR3 DNA reads TGTGCCAGCAGCTTGACAGGGGGTAACTATGGCTACACCTTC. Its translation: CASSLTGGNYGYTF. The V call is TRBV2, the J call TRBJ1-2; the match to TRBD1 covers 9 bases. The germline gives CDR1 SNHLY, CDR2 FYNNEI. The CDR3 runs to 14 residues. V lost 6 bases to trimming and J lost 1 base; unmatched junction nucleotides: 3.

The rearrangement links TRBV27 to TRBJ1-2, with a weak D call TRBD1 (5 bases). Trimming stripped 2 bases from V and 3 bases from J, with 13 bases between. CDR3 length: 15 amino acids. In germline, CDR1 is MNHEY, CDR2 SMNVEV (reference sequence). CDR3 sequence (DNA): TGTGCCAGCAGTTTAAAGGGGTCAGGGCACTATGGCTACACCTTC. Translation: CASSLKGSGHYGYTF.

This clone appeared once. The chain carries TRBV11-2 and TRBJ2-5; D possibly corresponds to TRBD2 (5 bases). Germline V CDR1 and CDR2: SGHAT, FQNNGV. The CDR3 covers 14 residues. Trimming removed 1 base at V and 5 bases at J, with 11 bases between. CDR3 protein: CASSLVTRVETQYF. In DNA, the CDR3 is TGTGCCAGCAGCTTAGTTACTAGGGTCGAGACCCAGTACTTC.

The chain recombines TRBV27 with TRBJ1-1; the D gene is possibly TRBD1 (6 bases). This CDR3 is built from 11 residues. Trimming removed 9 bases at V and 7 bases at J, with 12 bases between. Germline-derived CDR1 and CDR2 are MNHEY and SMNVEV (reference sequence). The chain's CDR3 is CASAQGLEAFF. For the CDR3, the DNA is TGTGCCAGTGCCCAGGGGCTTGAAGCTTTCTTT.

The rearrangement joins TRBV6-6 to TRBJ1-1, with D hard to call. The CDR3 extends over 15 amino acids. Germline V CDR1 and CDR2: MNHNY, SVGAGI (reference sequence). The V end was cut by 2 bases, the J end by 6 bases, with 16 bases between. The CDR3 here is CASSYPGMGGAEAFF. CDR3 nucleotides: TGTGCCAGCAGTTACCCCGGGATGGGTGGCGCTGAAGCTTTCTTT.

This clone was observed a single time. The chain combines TRBV5-4 with TRBJ2-4; 11 nucleotides line up with TRBD2. Germline lookup yields CDR1 SGHNT and CDR2 YYREEE (reference sequence). The V gene end was trimmed by 2 bases and the J gene end by 6 bases; junction bases not matched to a gene: 4. CDR3 length: 15 amino acids. The CDR3 DNA sequence: TGTGCCAGCAGCTTACTAGCGGGAGAGGGAAACATTCAGTACTTC. Residues: CASSLLAGEGNIQYF.

The rearrangement links TRBV27 to TRBJ2-1, with D unresolved. V was cut by 1 base and J by 3 bases, with 16 bases left in between. The CDR3 is 17 residues long. Looked up from germline, CDR1 is MNHEY and CDR2 is SMNVEV (reference sequence). CDR3 bases: TGTGCCAGCAGTTTATTCGGATCAGGTCGAGACTACAATGAGCAGTTCTTC. This encodes CASSLFGSGRDYNEQFF.

The rearrangement joins TRBV20-1 to TRBJ1-4, with D unresolved. The germline CDR1 and CDR2 sequences are DFQATT and SNEGSKA (reference sequence). The CDR3 is made up of 10 amino acids. V shed 5 bases and J shed 5 bases, with 3 bases lying between them. The CDR3 loop is CSAQNEKLFF. The CDR3 coding sequence is TGCAGTGCTCAGAATGAAAAACTGTTTTTT.